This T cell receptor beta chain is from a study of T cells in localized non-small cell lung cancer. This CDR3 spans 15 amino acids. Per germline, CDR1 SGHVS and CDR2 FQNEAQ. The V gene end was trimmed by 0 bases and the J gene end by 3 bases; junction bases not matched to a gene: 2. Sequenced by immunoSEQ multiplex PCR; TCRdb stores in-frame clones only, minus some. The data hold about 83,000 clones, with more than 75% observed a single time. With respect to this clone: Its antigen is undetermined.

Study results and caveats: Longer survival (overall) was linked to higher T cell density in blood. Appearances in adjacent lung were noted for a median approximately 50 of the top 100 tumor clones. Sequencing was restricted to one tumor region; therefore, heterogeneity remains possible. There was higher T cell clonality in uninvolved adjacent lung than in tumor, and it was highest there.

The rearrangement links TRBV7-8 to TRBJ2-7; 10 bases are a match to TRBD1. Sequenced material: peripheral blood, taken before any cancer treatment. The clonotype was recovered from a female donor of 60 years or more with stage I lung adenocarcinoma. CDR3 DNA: TGTGCCAGCAGCTTAGCAGGGACAGGGGACTACGAGCAGTACTTC. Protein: CASSLAGTGDYEQYF.